What follows is one TCR beta chain and its context. The data are from a study of cytomegalovirus exposure and HLA in healthy donors. The CDR3 sequence is 16 residues long. CDR1 is LNHDA, CDR2 SQIVND, per germline (reference sequence). V trimming: 0 bases; J trimming: 4 bases; junction bases outside the gene matches: 9. Assay used: immunoSEQ multiplex PCR; TCRdb lists only in-frame clones, some missing. The table records around 400,000 clones, about nine tenths of them present only once. The rearrangement joins TRBV19 to TRBJ2-7; 7 positions match TRBD2. The receptor's source is a young woman in good health and CMV-seronegative. Specimen: PBMCs. CDR3 coding DNA: TGTGCCAGTAGTATAGACCTCAGCGGGGAAGGGTACGAGCAGTACTTC. Protein: CASSIDLSGEGYEQYF.